One T cell receptor (beta chain) is described in this entry. The antigen is not known. Nashville, Tennessee was home to all donors, each a Caucasian adult. These data belong to a study of shared clonotypes between healthy human individuals. About the study: CD8 memory received one plate per donor, CD8 naive two, CD4 memory three and CD4 naive three.

Measured with immunoSEQ multiplex PCR; TCRdb has only the in-frame clones, and not every one. Counted here are more than 2,000,000 clones, over 85% occurring once; the ten biggest clones make up about 0.37%. Study findings and constraints: Clonotypes which were not shared had lower generation probabilities than clonotypes that all four donors shared. What limited the represented genetic and exposure-history diversity was the small number of donors.

V lost 7 bases to trimming and J lost 4 bases, with 11 bases between them. Looked up from germline, CDR1 is SGHTA and CDR2 is FQGNSA. The CDR3 is made up of 13 amino acids. Sequencing input: naive CD4+ T cells from PBMCs. Subset specified: CD45RA+ positively selected. This chain uses TRBV7-2 with TRBJ1-3; D is uncertain. The source is a man aged 18-30 years in good health. Some clones in this sample may be carry-over from other donors' samples. Here the CDR3 reads CASKGSGGNTIYF. The CDR3, as DNA: TGTGCCAGCAAAGGGTCGGGCGGAAACACCATATATTTT.